The rows below give T cell receptor beta chains drawn from one sample of a study of T cell changes during pregnancy in multiple sclerosis. Libraries were prepared by immunoSEQ multiplex PCR; TCRdb keeps only in-frame clonotypes and omits some of them. The repertoire consists of 50,000 or so clones, with roughly 94% occurring once and the leading ten covering 0.25% to 0.4%. The sample consisted of CD4+ T cells from peripheral blood mononuclear cells, taken in the third trimester of pregnancy. Receptors were obtained from a female donor with multiple sclerosis, enrolled in a pregnancy study. CDR3s include the opening cysteine and the closing phenylalanine or tryptophan. A row's size may be missing; if present it is once, few, many or a size class.

v_gene,j_gene,abundance,CDR3aa
TRBV29-1,TRBJ2-1,-,CSVLSGAPYNEQFF
TRBV11-2,TRBJ1-1,-,CASSLDRNTEAFF
TRBV27,TRBJ2-3,-,CASSLLAESTDTQYF
TRBV28,TRBJ1-6,-,CASRDSYYNSPLHF
TRBV2,TRBJ2-1,once,CASTELVRREQFF
TRBV5-1,TRBJ2-5,-,CASSSLQETQYF
TRBV11-3,TRBJ1-5,-,CASSHYRESNQPQHF
TRBV11-3,TRBJ2-1,-,CASSLQFGGLADNEQFF
TRBV6-5,TRBJ1-1,-,CASSYSGGWTEAFF
TRBV19,TRBJ1-6,once,CASSDEPEAYSPLHF
TRBV28,TRBJ2-7,-,CASGIAGAPPEQYF
TRBV5-6,TRBJ2-5,-,CASSFGAGGETQYF
TRBV5-1,TRBJ2-7,-,CASSYDSTYEQYF
TRBV5-4,TRBJ2-3,-,CASSLPRANTDTQYF
TRBV18,TRBJ2-1,-,CASSPSTGTGYNEQFF
TRBV7-7,TRBJ2-7,few,CASSLGQGVQYEQYF
TRBV4-3,TRBJ2-4,-,CASSHLAGGIDIQYF
TRBV27,TRBJ1-3,-,CASRLTGFSGNTIYF
TRBV27,TRBJ1-1,-,CASRTRRQVNTEAFF
TRBV5-4,TRBJ2-7,-,CASSSTGGDPYEQYF
TRBV18,TRBJ1-5,-,CASSPTPGQSGQPQHF
TRBV6-4,TRBJ1-2,-,CASSARGHYGYTF
TRBV18,TRBJ2-4,-,CASSPLLAGSPRNIQYF
TRBV27,TRBJ1-1,-,CASRGGNEAFF
TRBV6-5,TRBJ1-1,once,CASSGGGSLNTEAFF
TRBV18,TRBJ1-1,-,CASSSSDRVGTEAFF
TRBV2,TRBJ2-5,-,CASSDRDRRGETQYF
TRBV2,TRBJ1-6,-,CASSVAENSPLHF
TRBV2,TRBJ1-1,-,CATRRNTEAFF
TRBV5-1,TRBJ1-6,-,CASSGGDRDHSPLHF
TRBV2,TRBJ1-2,-,CASGTGRYGYTF
TRBV7-9,TRBJ1-5,-,CASSLGTGNNQPQHF
TRBV5-1,TRBJ2-3,-,CASSTGTGSTDTQYF
TRBV7-9,TRBJ2-1,-,CASSFLRISSYNEQFF
TRBV7-9,TRBJ2-7,-,CASSLAASTSEQYF
TRBV4-1,TRBJ1-6,-,CASSQGRDRYNSPLHF
TRBV5-4,TRBJ2-3,-,CASSFYRGSTDTQYF
TRBV10-3,TRBJ2-5,-,CAISEGSIFGETQYF
TRBV6-6,TRBJ1-1,-,CASSWAGGREYTEAFF
TRBV29-1,TRBJ2-1,few,CSAGTGSSYNEQFF
TRBV7-2,TRBJ2-3,-,CASSDSGLTTDTQYF
TRBV15,TRBJ2-3,-,CATALGGFTDTQYF
TRBV13,TRBJ1-2,-,CASSLRDRGVNYGYTF
TRBV5-1,TRBJ2-4,-,CASSRGSLDIQYF
TRBV2,TRBJ2-5,-,CASSLAGGETQYF
TRBV29-1,TRBJ2-5,once,CSVERQQETQYF
TRBV14,TRBJ2-5,-,CASSQAFGSFYQETQYF
TRBV10-3,TRBJ2-7,-,CAISAAGGYEQYF
TRBV4-1,TRBJ2-5,-,CASSKNLGARETQYF
TRBV7-9,TRBJ2-7,-,CASSPGDTYEQYF
TRBV9,TRBJ2-2,-,CASSKNLRGRPGELFF
TRBV6-5,TRBJ1-4,-,CASINEKLFF
TRBV29-1,TRBJ1-4,few,CSVVSDEKLFF
TRBV5-1,TRBJ1-1,-,CASSSQGAYTEAFF
TRBV14,TRBJ1-2,-,CASSQVSGAGYGYTF